This TCR beta chain was sequenced during a study of blood T cell repertoires in COVID-19 (dated by TCRdb to the early 2020s). Regarding the research as a whole: The collaborator samples originated in the United States, Italy and Spain and spanned the acute and convalescent phases of COVID-19. Samples came from the ongoing ImmuneRACE study (first 160 participants) plus 1,254 subjects from 6 global collaborators. Sample metadata almost always included a de-identified subject ID, COVID-19 status, age in years and sex. The material from the prospective study consisted of cDNA or gDNA derived from T cells, B-cell-depleted T cells, or PBMCs. The dataset comprised deeply sampled blood TCRbeta repertoires from subjects exposed to, actively infected with, or recovered from COVID-19. A freely available public database, intended as a resource for researchers studying the immune response to SARS-CoV-2, is where the repertoires were released. Where available, HLA class I and class II types were obtained from metadata supplied by the sample provider rather than from assay-based typing.

V is trimmed back by 3 bases and J by 7 bases, and the junction contains 2 bases that no gene match accounts for. Based on the germline V gene (reference sequence), the CDR1 and CDR2 sequences are SEHNR and FQNEAQ. Measured from the cysteine to the phenylalanine, the CDR3 is 13 residues long. Only the CDR3 DNA stays, 39 bases, in frame from base 1. The immunoSEQ Assay, a bias-controlled multiplex PCR, was used to amplify TCRbeta CDR3 regions from genomic DNA. From the authors' description of their analysis: The number of nucleated cells in each sample was estimated by amplification of reference gene primers within the assay. To quantify the absolute abundance of each unique TCRbeta CDR3 rearrangement, sequence reads were collapsed and filtered. Productive Simpson clonality was computed per sample as the square root of Simpson's diversity index over productive rearrangements. In its TCRdb copy, this immuneACCESS table keeps in-frame sequences only and misses some clones. Where compared with another copy, unresolved V genes explain less than half of these, and the others have no known cause. V and J calls and clone size are copied from that table; D and trimming were computed from the DNA. Recorded for this sample are over 300,000 clones; 85% of them occurred a single time. The ten most abundant clones make up roughly 7.8% of the sample.

Note on this clone: Its antigen is not yet known. Base qualities were left out, and no much larger clone turns up one base away.

The collaborating institutions used their own protocols to collect whole blood in K2EDTA tubes. For TCRbeta analysis, collaborators shipped samples in one of three forms: frozen whole blood, isolated PBMCs, or DNA extracted from either of those sample types. The research as a whole found: How much clinical and demographic metadata was included differed by source and by participant, and the metadata was provided uncurated.

This receptor was obtained from a human donor in a cohort sampled during active COVID-19. The sequence links TRBV7-9 to TRBJ1-2; the junction holds 10 bases that match TRBD1. The specimen sequenced was peripheral blood. The nucleotide sequence reads as follows: TGTGCCAGCAGCTTCGGACAGGGGGGTGGCTACACCTTC. Translated, it reads CASSFGQGGGYTF.